This T cell receptor (beta chain) was identified in a study of response to subunit inactivated influenza vaccine. A single record per CDR3 protein comes from TCRdb applying MiXCR to the RT-PCR reads. This table has around 750,000 distinct CDR3 sequences, approximately 22% appearing once. This clonotype appeared many times. This CDR3 is 14 amino acids long. V gave up 4 bases and J gave up 3 bases; unmatched junction bases: 6. Germline lookup yields CDR1 DFQATT and CDR2 SNEGSKA (reference sequence). The chain has TRBV20-1 and TRBJ1-5; 7 bases agree with TRBD1. The material sequenced was PBMCs from blood, taken 5 days after vaccination. The receptor was isolated from a man aged 45 to 65 who received an inactivated influenza vaccine. Here the CDR3 DNA reads TGCAGTGCTAAATTCGGGACAGCCAATCAGCCCCAGCATTTT. Translating gives CSAKFGTANQPQHF.